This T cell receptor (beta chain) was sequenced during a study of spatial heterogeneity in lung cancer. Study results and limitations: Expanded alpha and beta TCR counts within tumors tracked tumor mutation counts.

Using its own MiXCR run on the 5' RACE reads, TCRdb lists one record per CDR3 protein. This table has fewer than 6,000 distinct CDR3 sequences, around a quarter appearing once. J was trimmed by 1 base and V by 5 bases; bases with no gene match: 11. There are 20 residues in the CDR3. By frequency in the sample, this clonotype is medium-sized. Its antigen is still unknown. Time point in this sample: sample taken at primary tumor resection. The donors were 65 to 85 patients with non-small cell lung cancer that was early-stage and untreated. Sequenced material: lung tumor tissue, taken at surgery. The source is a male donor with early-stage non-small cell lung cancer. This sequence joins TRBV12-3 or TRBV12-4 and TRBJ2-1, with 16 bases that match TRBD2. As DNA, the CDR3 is TGTGCCAGCAGTCCCCCTCCGGGACTAGCGGGAGGGGGGTCCTACAATGAGCAGTTCTTC. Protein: CASSPPPGLAGGGSYNEQFF.